This T cell receptor beta chain stems from a study of T-cell reconstitution after alpha-beta-depleted transplantation in children. Notes on this clonotype: Its antigen is as yet unknown.

Germline V gene data show CDR1 as LGHNA and CDR2 as YSLEER. V lost 2 bases, J lost 3 bases, and 26 bases lay in between. The CDR3 has 19 amino acids. Using unique molecular identifiers, the investigators prepared the TCRbeta library. MiXCR was run by TCRdb on the PCR reads, yielding one entry per CDR3 protein. The sample records about 900,000 distinct CDR3 sequences, around 30% being singletons. Study outcomes and limitations: Expanded graft clones, several hundred of them, were reportedly the source of alpha-beta T cells about two months after transplant. From surviving recipient T cells and thymic progenitors came the high day-60 TCRbeta diversity observed in some patients. Newly produced T cells mostly provided counts and TCRbeta diversity after one year, as hyperexpanded clones declined.

Sequencing was performed on PBMCs, mostly from graft donor cells, taken 360 days after TCRalphabeta/CD19-depleted stem cell transplant. This chain connects TRBV4-3 to TRBJ2-7; the D call may be TRBD1 or TRBD2 (5 bases each). This clonotype was sampled from a boy in the first two years of life who had a stem cell transplant for SCID, so the T cells may come from the graft donor. CDR3 sequence reads: CASSQFYRGAPIGLYEQYF. In DNA form, the CDR3 reads TGCGCCAGCAGCCAATTCTATCGAGGGGCCCCGATTGGTCTCTACGAGCAGTACTTC.